This T cell receptor beta chain was sequenced during a study of blood T cell repertoires in COVID-19. Germline V gene sequence: CDR1 MNHNS, CDR2 SASEGT. This CDR3 region has 13 residues. Only in-frame clones appear in the TCRdb table, and some are missing; sequencing was by immunoSEQ multiplex PCR. The table includes some 200,000 clones, 84% detected once. Points on this clone: The junction departs from germline at one end; a sequencing error may be responsible. The sample carries other DNA sequences with the same CDR3.

J is TRBJ1-5 and V is TRBV6-1; D may be TRBD1 (5 bases). The receptor comes from a woman at least 80 years old with COVID-19, enrolled during active disease. The material sequenced was peripheral blood. Here the CDR3 DNA reads TGTGCCAGCCGTGACAGTAGCAATCAGCCCCAGCATTTT. It specifies CASRDSSNQPQHF.